This T cell receptor beta chain is drawn from a study of blood T cell repertoires in COVID-19. Germline CDR1 is SGHAT and CDR2 is FQNNGV. CDR3 size: 13 residues. V lost 5 bases to trimming and J lost 8 bases, with 14 bases between them. The method was immunoSEQ multiplex PCR; TCRdb's version includes in-frame clones alone and lacks a portion of them. The data show over 250,000 clones, under 90% seen once. This sequence joins TRBV11-2 and TRBJ2-3; the D gene is possibly TRBD1 (5 bases). Specimen: PBMCs or T cells enriched from blood (not recorded which). The clonotype comes from a woman in her fifties or sixties who had recovered from COVID-19. CDR3 in DNA: TGTGCCAGCAGCCCCGGTCAGGGTGGTACGCAGTATTTT. Protein sequence: CASSPGQGGTQYF.